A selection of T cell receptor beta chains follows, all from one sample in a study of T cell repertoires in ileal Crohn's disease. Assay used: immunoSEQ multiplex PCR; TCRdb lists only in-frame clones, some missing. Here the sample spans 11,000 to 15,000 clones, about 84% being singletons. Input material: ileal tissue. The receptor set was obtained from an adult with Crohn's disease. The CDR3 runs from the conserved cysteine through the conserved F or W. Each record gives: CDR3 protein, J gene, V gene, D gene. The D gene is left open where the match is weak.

CDR3 protein: CASSLGGSGRGEKLFF; J gene: TRBJ1-4; V gene: TRBV28; D gene: .
CDR3 protein: CASSEEQRTITRVGDTQYF; J gene: TRBJ2-3; V gene: TRBV6-1; D gene: .
CDR3 protein: CASSSRGYSGNTIYF; J gene: TRBJ1-3; V gene: TRBV9; D gene: .
CDR3 protein: CASSLSGDLGSPLHF; J gene: TRBJ1-6; V gene: TRBV19; D gene: .
CDR3 protein: CASSPRTGLEANYGYTF; J gene: TRBJ1-2; V gene: TRBV9; D gene: TRBD1
CDR3 protein: CASSWGGGRSYNEQFF; J gene: TRBJ2-1; V gene: TRBV6-5; D gene: TRBD2
CDR3 protein: CAWAAGGREQYF; J gene: TRBJ2-7; V gene: TRBV30; D gene: TRBD2
CDR3 protein: CASSLEAGGNTGELFF; J gene: TRBJ2-2; V gene: TRBV5-1; D gene: TRBD2
CDR3 protein: CASSPGGSGFEAFF; J gene: TRBJ1-1; V gene: TRBV5-6; D gene: .
CDR3 protein: CAISALRGYTF; J gene: TRBJ1-2; V gene: TRBV10-3; D gene: .
CDR3 protein: CASTFETVPYEQYF; J gene: TRBJ2-7; V gene: TRBV7-9; D gene: .
CDR3 protein: CASSLGIRGETQYF; J gene: TRBJ2-5; V gene: TRBV5-6; D gene: .
CDR3 protein: CASSPTRGTNEKLFF; J gene: TRBJ1-4; V gene: TRBV5-1; D gene: .
CDR3 protein: CASSDRDRGDNTEAFF; J gene: TRBJ1-1; V gene: TRBV9; D gene: TRBD1
CDR3 protein: CASSERRGRDHNSPLHF; J gene: TRBJ1-6; V gene: TRBV10-2; D gene: .
CDR3 protein: CASSLMSQGSTDTQYF; J gene: TRBJ2-3; V gene: TRBV7-8; D gene: .
CDR3 protein: CASSADRGAYEQYF; J gene: TRBJ2-7; V gene: TRBV2; D gene: TRBD1
CDR3 protein: CASSQGVAGHQETQYF; J gene: TRBJ2-5; V gene: TRBV4-1; D gene: TRBD2
CDR3 protein: CATSGTVGGGAEAFF; J gene: TRBJ1-1; V gene: TRBV15; D gene: .
CDR3 protein: CASSQFGVTGQGYTF; J gene: TRBJ1-2; V gene: TRBV16; D gene: TRBD1
CDR3 protein: CASSLMEQYGYTF; J gene: TRBJ1-2; V gene: TRBV7-9; D gene: .
CDR3 protein: CASSGTGGYPESGANVLTF; J gene: TRBJ2-6; V gene: TRBV9; D gene: TRBD2
CDR3 protein: CASSPGESGNTIYF; J gene: TRBJ1-3; V gene: TRBV18; D gene: .
CDR3 protein: CASSSRGNDYGYTF; J gene: TRBJ1-2; V gene: TRBV19; D gene: TRBD1
CDR3 protein: CASSLEGREGYEQYF; J gene: TRBJ2-7; V gene: TRBV5-1; D gene: TRBD2
CDR3 protein: CASSPGLDSSYEQYF; J gene: TRBJ2-7; V gene: TRBV5-4; D gene: TRBD2
CDR3 protein: CASSMGGRTPTQYF; J gene: TRBJ2-5; V gene: TRBV19; D gene: TRBD2
CDR3 protein: CASSPSGTSGRGNEQFF; J gene: TRBJ2-1; V gene: TRBV19; D gene: TRBD2
CDR3 protein: CASSLRQGALETQYF; J gene: TRBJ2-5; V gene: TRBV11-2; D gene: TRBD1
CDR3 protein: CASSFWDRSNTEAFF; J gene: TRBJ1-1; V gene: TRBV7-9; D gene: TRBD1
CDR3 protein: CASSLASGSYEQYF; J gene: TRBJ2-7; V gene: TRBV5-1; D gene: .
CDR3 protein: CASSAGLWGYTF; J gene: TRBJ1-2; V gene: TRBV28; D gene: .
CDR3 protein: CASSYQIPSGNNEQFF; J gene: TRBJ2-1; V gene: TRBV6-5; D gene: TRBD2
CDR3 protein: CASSDQNTEAFF; J gene: TRBJ1-1; V gene: TRBV10-1; D gene: .
CDR3 protein: CASSTRLAGVKYF; J gene: TRBJ2-4; V gene: TRBV11-2; D gene: TRBD2
CDR3 protein: CAISETAGGPLATQYF; J gene: TRBJ2-5; V gene: TRBV10-3; D gene: TRBD2